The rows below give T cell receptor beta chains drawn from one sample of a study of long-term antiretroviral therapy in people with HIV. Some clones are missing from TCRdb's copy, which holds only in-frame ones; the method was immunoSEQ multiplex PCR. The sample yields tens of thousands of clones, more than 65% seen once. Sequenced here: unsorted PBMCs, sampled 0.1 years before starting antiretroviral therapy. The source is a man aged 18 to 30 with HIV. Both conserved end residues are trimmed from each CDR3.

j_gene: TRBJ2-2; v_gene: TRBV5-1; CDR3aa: ASSLWGLAGVYTGELF
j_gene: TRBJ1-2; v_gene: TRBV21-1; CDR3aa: ANHTYGYT
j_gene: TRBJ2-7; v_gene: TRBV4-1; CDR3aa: ASSPPPRGTGAPYEQY
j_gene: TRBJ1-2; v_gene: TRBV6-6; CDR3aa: ASSRTGVDGYT
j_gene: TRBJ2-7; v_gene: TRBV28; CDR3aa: ASSLKGLLPSYEQY
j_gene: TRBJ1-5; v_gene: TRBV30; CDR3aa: AWSVVGTESQPQH
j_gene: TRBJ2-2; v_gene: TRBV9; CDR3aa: ASSVDFSGELF
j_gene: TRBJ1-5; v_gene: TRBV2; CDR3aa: ASSESVVGGNQPQH
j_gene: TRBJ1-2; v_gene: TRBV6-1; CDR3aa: ASSDWGKFYGYT
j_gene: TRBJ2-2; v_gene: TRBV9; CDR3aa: ASSATNTGELF
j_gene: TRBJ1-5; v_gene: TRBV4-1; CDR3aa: ASSQEWVGNQPQH
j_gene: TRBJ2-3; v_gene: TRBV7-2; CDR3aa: ASSRYTDTQY
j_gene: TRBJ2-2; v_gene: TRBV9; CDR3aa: ASSAQLAGGSNTGELF
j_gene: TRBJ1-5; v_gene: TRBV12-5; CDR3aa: ASGLVVLQGDNQPQH
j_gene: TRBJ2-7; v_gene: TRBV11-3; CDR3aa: ASSLDVAGALYEQY
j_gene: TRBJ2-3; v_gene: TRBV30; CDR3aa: AWSGSPQAFDTQY
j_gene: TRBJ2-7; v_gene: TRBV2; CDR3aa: ASSRSGYEQY
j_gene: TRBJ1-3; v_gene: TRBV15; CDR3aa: ATSRPGAGNTIY
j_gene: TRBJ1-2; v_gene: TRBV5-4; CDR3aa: ASSFSGIPTYGYT